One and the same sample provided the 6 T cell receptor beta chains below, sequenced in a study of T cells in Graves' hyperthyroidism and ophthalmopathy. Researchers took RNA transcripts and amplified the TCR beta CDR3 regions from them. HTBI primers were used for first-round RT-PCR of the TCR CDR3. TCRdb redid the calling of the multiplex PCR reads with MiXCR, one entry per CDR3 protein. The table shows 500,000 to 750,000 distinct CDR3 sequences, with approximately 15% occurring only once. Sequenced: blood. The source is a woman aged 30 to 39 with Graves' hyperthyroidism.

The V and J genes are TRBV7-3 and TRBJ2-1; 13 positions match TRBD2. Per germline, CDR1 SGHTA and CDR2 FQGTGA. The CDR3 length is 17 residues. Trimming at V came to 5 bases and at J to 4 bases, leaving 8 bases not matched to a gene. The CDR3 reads CASSPIRTSGGYNEQFF. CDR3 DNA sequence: TGTGCCAGCAGCCCAATCAGGACTAGCGGGGGTTACAATGAGCAGTTCTTC. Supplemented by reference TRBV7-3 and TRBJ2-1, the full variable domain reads GAGVSQTPSNKVTEKGKYVELRCDPISGHTALYWYRQSLGQGPEFLIYFQGTGAADDSGLPNDRFFAVRPEGSVSTLKIQRTERGDSAVYLCASSPIRTSGGYNEQFFGPGTRLTVL.

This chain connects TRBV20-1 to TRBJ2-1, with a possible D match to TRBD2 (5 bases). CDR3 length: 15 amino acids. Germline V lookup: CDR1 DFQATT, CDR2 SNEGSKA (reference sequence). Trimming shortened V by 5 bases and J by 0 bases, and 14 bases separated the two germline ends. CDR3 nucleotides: TGCAGTGCTGCTGGGAGAGTCAGCTCCTACAATGAGCAGTTCTTC. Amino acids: CSAAGRVSSYNEQFF.

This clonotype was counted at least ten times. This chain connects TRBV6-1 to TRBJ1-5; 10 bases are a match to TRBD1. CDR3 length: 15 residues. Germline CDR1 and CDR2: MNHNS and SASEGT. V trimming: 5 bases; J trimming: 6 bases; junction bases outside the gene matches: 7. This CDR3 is CASSRQGAVSQPQHF. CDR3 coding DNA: TGTGCCAGCAGTAGACAGGGGGCCGTGAGTCAGCCCCAGCATTTT.

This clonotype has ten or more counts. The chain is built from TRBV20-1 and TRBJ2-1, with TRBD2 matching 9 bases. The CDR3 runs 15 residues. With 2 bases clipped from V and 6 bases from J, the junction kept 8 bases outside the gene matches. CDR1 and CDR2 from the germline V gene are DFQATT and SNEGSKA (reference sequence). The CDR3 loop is CSARSSREGLNEQFF. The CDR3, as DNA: TGCAGTGCTAGAAGTTCGCGGGAGGGCCTCAATGAGCAGTTCTTC.

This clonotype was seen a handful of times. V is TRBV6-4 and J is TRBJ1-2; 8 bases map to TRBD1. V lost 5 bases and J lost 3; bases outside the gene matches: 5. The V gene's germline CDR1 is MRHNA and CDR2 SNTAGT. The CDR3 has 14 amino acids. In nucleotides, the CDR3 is TGTGCCAGCAGTTTGACAGGGGCGGACTATGGCTACACCTTC. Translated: CASSLTGADYGYTF.

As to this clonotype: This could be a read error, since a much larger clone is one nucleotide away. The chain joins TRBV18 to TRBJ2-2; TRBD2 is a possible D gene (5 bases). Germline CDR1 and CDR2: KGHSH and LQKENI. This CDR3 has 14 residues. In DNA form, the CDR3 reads TGTGCCAGCTCACCACCGAGGTTGTCCGGGGAGCTGTCTTTT. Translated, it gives CASSPPRLSGELSF.